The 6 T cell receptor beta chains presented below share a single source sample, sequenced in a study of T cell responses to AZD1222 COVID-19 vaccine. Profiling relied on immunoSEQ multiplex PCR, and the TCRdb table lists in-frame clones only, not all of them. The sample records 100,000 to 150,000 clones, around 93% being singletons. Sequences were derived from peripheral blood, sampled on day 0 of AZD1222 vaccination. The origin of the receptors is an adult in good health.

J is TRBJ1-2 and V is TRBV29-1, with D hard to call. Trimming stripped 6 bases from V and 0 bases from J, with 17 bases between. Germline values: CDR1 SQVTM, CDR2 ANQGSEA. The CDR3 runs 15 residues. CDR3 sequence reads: CSVPYRQTTNYGYTF. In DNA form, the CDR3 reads TGCAGCGTACCGTACCGTCAGACGACTAACTATGGCTACACCTTC.

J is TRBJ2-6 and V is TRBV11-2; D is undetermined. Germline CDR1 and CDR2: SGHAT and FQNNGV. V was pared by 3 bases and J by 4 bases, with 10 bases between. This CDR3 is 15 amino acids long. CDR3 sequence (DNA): TGTGCCAGCAGCTTGAAGGGAAGGGGGGCCAACGTCCTGACTTTC. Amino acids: CASSLKGRGANVLTF.

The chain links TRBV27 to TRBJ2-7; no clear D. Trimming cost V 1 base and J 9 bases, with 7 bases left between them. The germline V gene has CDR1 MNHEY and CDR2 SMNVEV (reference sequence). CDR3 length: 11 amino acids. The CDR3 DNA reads TGTGCCAGCAGTTTATTGGGCGTGCAGTACTTC. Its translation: CASSLLGVQYF.

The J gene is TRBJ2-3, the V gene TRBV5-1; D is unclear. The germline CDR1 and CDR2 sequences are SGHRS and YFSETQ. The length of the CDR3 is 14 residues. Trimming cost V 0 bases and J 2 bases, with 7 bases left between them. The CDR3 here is CASSLDHYTDTQYF. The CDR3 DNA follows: TGCGCCAGCAGCTTGGATCACTACACAGATACGCAGTATTTT.

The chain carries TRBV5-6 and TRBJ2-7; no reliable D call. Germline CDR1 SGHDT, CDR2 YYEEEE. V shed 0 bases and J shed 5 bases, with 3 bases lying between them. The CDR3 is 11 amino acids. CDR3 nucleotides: TGTGCCAGCAGCTTGGGAGACGAGCAGTACTTC. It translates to CASSLGDEQYF.

CDR3 sequence: CASSPLGGANNYGYTF. CDR3 nucleotide sequence: TGTGCCAGCTCACCACTGGGGGGCGCGAATAACTATGGCTACACCTTC. V is TRBV18 and J is TRBJ1-2, with D possibly being TRBD1 (6 bases). V was pared by 1 base and J by 1 base, with 13 bases between. The CDR3 has 16 amino acids. Germline CDR1 and CDR2: KGHSH and LQKENI.